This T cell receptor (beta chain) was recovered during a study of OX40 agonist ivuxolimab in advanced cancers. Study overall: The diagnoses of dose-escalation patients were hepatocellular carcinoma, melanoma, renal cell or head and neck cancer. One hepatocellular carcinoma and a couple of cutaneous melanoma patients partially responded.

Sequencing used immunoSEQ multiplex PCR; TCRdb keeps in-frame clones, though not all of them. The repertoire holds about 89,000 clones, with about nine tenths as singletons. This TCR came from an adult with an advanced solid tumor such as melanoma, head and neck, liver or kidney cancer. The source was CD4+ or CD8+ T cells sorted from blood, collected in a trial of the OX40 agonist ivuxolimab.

The CDR3 loop is CSVERGGTDTQYF. CDR3 sequence (DNA): TGCAGCGTTGAAAGGGGAGGCACAGATACGCAGTATTTT. The chain employs TRBV29-1 and TRBJ2-3; D could derive from TRBD1 or TRBD2 (5 bases each). V was cut by 2 bases and J by 1 base, with 7 bases left in between. The CDR3 is 13 residues long. CDR1 is SQVTM and CDR2 is ANQGSEA in the germline V gene.